This passage covers 13 T cell receptor beta chains from one sample sequenced in a study of T cells in Graves' hyperthyroidism and ophthalmopathy. Amplification targeted TCR beta CDR3 regions from RNA transcripts. Using the HTBI primer set, a first-round RT-PCR was run on the TCR CDR3. TCRdb recomputed calls from the multiplex PCR reads with MiXCR, one row per CDR3 protein. The table records about 570,000 distinct CDR3 sequences, approximately 44% of them present only once. Specimen: peripheral blood or thyroid tissue (not recorded which). These TCRs come from an adult woman with Graves' disease, either hyperthyroidism or ophthalmopathy (not recorded which).

The rearrangement uses TRBV5-1 and TRBJ1-1; D is possibly TRBD1 (6 bases). This CDR3 region has 14 residues. V gave up 4 bases and J gave up 0 bases, with 10 bases separating them. Germline CDR1 and CDR2: SGHRS and YFSETQ. The chain's CDR3 is CASSAQGMNTEAFF. The DNA of the CDR3 is TGCGCCAGCAGCGCACAGGGAATGAACACTGAAGCTTTCTTT.

V and J are TRBV7-6 and TRBJ1-2; D is unclear. Germline CDR1 is SGHVS and CDR2 is FNYEAQ. The CDR3 consists of 18 residues. V lost 5 bases to trimming and J lost 8 bases, with 30 bases between them. This chain's CDR3 is CASSTSSRVTEAFGGYTF. The CDR3 DNA is TGTGCCAGCAGCACCTCGTCTCGGGTAACTGAAGCTTTTGGGGGCTACACCTTC.

CDR3: CASSQGNLRQPQHF. In nucleotides, the CDR3 is TGTGCCAGCAGCCAAGGAAACCTGCGGCAGCCCCAGCATTTT. The V and J genes are TRBV7-3 and TRBJ1-5; no clear D gene. The CDR3 has 14 amino acids. V shed 5 bases and J shed 7 bases, with 15 bases lying between them. The germline V gene has CDR1 SGHTA and CDR2 FQGTGA.

In its sample, this clonotype was seen a few times. The V and J genes are TRBV19 and TRBJ2-2; TRBD2 matches at 12 bases. This CDR3 region has 17 residues. V dropped 5 bases and J dropped 4; count of bases not matched to a gene: 8. Germline V gene data show CDR1 as LNHDA and CDR2 as SQIVND (reference sequence). In nucleotides, the CDR3 is TGTGCCAGTAGTTCCCGGACTAGCGGGAAGAGCACCGGGGAGCTGTTTTTT. Translation: CASSSRTSGKSTGELFF.

Remarks on this clonotype: The conserved phenylalanine or tryptophan normally closing the CDR3 is absent here, so this likely arose from a read error. This chain uses TRBV7-9 with TRBJ1-4; 8 bases map to TRBD1. The CDR3 is made up of 14 amino acids. The germline V gene encodes CDR1 SEHNR and CDR2 FQNEAQ (reference sequence). CDR3 bases: TGTGCCGGCAGCAACCGGGACAGGAATGAAAAACTGTTTTGT. This translates into CAGSNRDRNEKLFC.

In its sample, this clonotype was seen many times. This chain connects TRBV5-1 to TRBJ1-5; D perhaps matches TRBD1 (5 bases). Per germline, CDR1 SGHRS and CDR2 YFSETQ. This CDR3 contains 14 residues. Trimming stripped 1 base from V and 6 bases from J, with 11 bases between. The CDR3 sequence is CASSLFRGSQPQHF. CDR3 in DNA: TGCGCCAGCAGCTTGTTTAGGGGTTCTCAGCCCCAGCATTTT.

This clonotype appeared a single time. The chain links TRBV20-1 to TRBJ1-5, with D hard to call. The V end was cut by 6 bases, the J end by 2 bases, with 14 bases between. Germline V gives CDR1 DFQATT, CDR2 SNEGSKA (reference sequence). This CDR3 comprises 14 residues. The CDR3 spells CSASSLLGNQPQHF. Here the CDR3 DNA reads TGCAGTGCCAGCAGTTTACTCGGCAATCAGCCCCAGCATTTT.

The gene calls are TRBV9 and TRBJ2-5; D gene ambiguous. The germline V and J ends were trimmed by 9 bases and 5 bases, with 23 bases remaining between them. CDR1 and CDR2 (germline): SGDLS, YYNGEE. The CDR3 runs 15 residues. The DNA for the CDR3 is TGTGCCATCAGTGAGTTGTGGGGTTCACGGGAGACCCAGTACTTC. Residues: CAISELWGSRETQYF.

This clonotype was observed a handful of times. V and J are TRBV28 and TRBJ2-7, with TRBD1 identical over 7 bases. CDR1 is MDHEN and CDR2 is SYDVKM in the germline V gene. The ends lost 5 bases at V and 5 bases at J; junction bases unmatched: 15. This CDR3 region has 16 residues. CDR3 coding DNA: TGTGCCAGCAGTCCCCTAACAGGGGCGTATATCCACGAGCAGTACTTC. Amino acid sequence: CASSPLTGAYIHEQYF.

This clonotype was observed many times. The V and J genes are TRBV7-9 and TRBJ2-7; 7 nucleotides line up with TRBD2. The V gene end was trimmed by 5 bases and the J gene end by 3 bases; junction bases not matched to a gene: 13. Per germline, CDR1 SEHNR and CDR2 FQNEAQ (reference sequence). The CDR3 loop spans 16 amino acids. CDR3 region: CASSPPVGREIYEQYF. CDR3 nucleotides: TGTGCCAGCAGCCCCCCCGTGGGGCGGGAGATCTACGAGCAGTACTTC.

Only one count was recorded for this clonotype. CDR3 DNA: TGTGCCAGCAGCTTAGATTCGGGGAATGGCTACACCTTC. It encodes CASSLDSGNGYTF. V usage is TRBV7-9 and J usage is TRBJ1-2; D call uncertain. Germline V CDR1 and CDR2: SEHNR, FQNEAQ (reference sequence). Trimming took 1 base from V and 6 from J, leaving 9 bases between them. The CDR3 is 13 amino acids. Filled out from reference TRBV7-9 and TRBJ1-2, the complete variable domain reads DTGVSQNPRHKITKRGQNVTFRCDPISEHNRLYWYRQTLGQGPEFLTYFQNEAQLEKSRLLSDRFSAERPKGSFSTLEIQRTEQGDSAMYLCASSLDSGNGYTFGSGTRLTVV.

This chain joins TRBV7-1 and TRBJ1-4; 7 positions match TRBD1. TRBV7-1 is filed as an ORF, its function uncertain. CDR3 length: 14 amino acids. Germline trimming cut 3 bases from V and 8 bases from J; bases unmatched to any gene: 6. The CDR3 loop reads CASSSGQRTEKLFF. The CDR3 nucleotides read TGTGCCAGCAGCTCGGGACAGCGGACCGAAAAACTGTTTTTT.

Ten or more counts support this clonotype. J is TRBJ1-4 and V is TRBV4-1; D gene ambiguous. V was cut by 0 bases and J by 8 bases, with 7 bases left in between. Germline V gene sequence: CDR1 MGHRA, CDR2 YSYEKL. The CDR3 length is 13 residues. The CDR3 nucleotides are TGCGCCAGCAGCCAAGAAGGGCTGGAAAAACTGTTTTTT. Protein sequence: CASSQEGLEKLFF.